A selection of T cell receptor beta chains follows, all from one sample in a study of shared clonotypes between healthy human individuals. Sequencing was performed with immunoSEQ multiplex PCR; in TCRdb, only in-frame clones are kept and a portion is missing. The top ten hold approximately 1.2% of the sample, which has nearly 2 million clones, about 95% seen once. Sequencing was carried out using naive CD8+ T cells sorted from blood. The source of these receptors is a young man in good health. CDR3s include the opening cysteine and the closing phenylalanine or tryptophan. Fields, in order: V gene, clone size, J gene, D gene, CDR3 DNA, CDR3 protein. D genes are given only for firm matches. Clone size is not always given. Where it is, it says once, few, many or a class for expanded clones.

v_call: TRBV5-5; clone_size: once; j_call: TRBJ1-2; d_call: .; cdr3_nt: TGTGCCAGCCATCACAATGCGCGAAAGACCTATGGCTACACCTTC; cdr3_aa: CASHHNARKTYGYTF
v_call: TRBV13; clone_size: once; j_call: TRBJ2-3; d_call: TRBD2; cdr3_nt: TGTGCCAGCAGCTTAGACGGGGGGGCCTCTGTCACAGATACGCAGTATTTT; cdr3_aa: CASSLDGGASVTDTQYF
v_call: TRBV7-8; clone_size: once; j_call: TRBJ2-7; d_call: TRBD1; cdr3_nt: TGTGCCAGCAGTGCGGGGACAGGGGACTACGAGCAGTACTTC; cdr3_aa: CASSAGTGDYEQYF
v_call: TRBV6-1; clone_size: .; j_call: TRBJ2-1; d_call: .; cdr3_nt: TGTGCCAGCAGTGAGCTAACAATGCCCTACAATGAGCAGTTCTTC; cdr3_aa: CASSELTMPYNEQFF
v_call: TRBV4-1; clone_size: .; j_call: TRBJ2-1; d_call: .; cdr3_nt: TGCGCCAGCAGCCAAGATAAAGAGCAGTTCTTC; cdr3_aa: CASSQDKEQFF
v_call: TRBV9; clone_size: .; j_call: TRBJ2-7; d_call: TRBD2; cdr3_nt: TGTGCCAGCAGCCCCCAGGGTAGCGGGAGTCCGGAGCAGTACTTC; cdr3_aa: CASSPQGSGSPEQYF
v_call: TRBV7-9; clone_size: .; j_call: TRBJ1-3; d_call: .; cdr3_nt: TGTGCCAGCAGCATTGGGAACACCATATATTTT; cdr3_aa: CASSIGNTIYF
v_call: TRBV30; clone_size: .; j_call: TRBJ2-2; d_call: TRBD2; cdr3_nt: TGTGCCTGGAGTGGACTAGCGGGAACCGGGGAGCTGTTTTTT; cdr3_aa: CAWSGLAGTGELFF
v_call: TRBV4-1; clone_size: .; j_call: TRBJ1-6; d_call: .; cdr3_nt: TGCGCCAGCAGCCGGGGGGAGGGTTCACCCCTCCACTTT; cdr3_aa: CASSRGEGSPLHF
v_call: TRBV6-1; clone_size: .; j_call: TRBJ2-1; d_call: .; cdr3_nt: TGTGCCAGCAGTCAAAGGTGGGGGAGGTACAATGAGCAGTTCTTC; cdr3_aa: CASSQRWGRYNEQFF
v_call: TRBV6-6; clone_size: .; j_call: TRBJ1-4; d_call: .; cdr3_nt: TGTGCCAGCAGTTACGGACAGAATGAAAAACTGTTTTTT; cdr3_aa: CASSYGQNEKLFF
v_call: TRBV27; clone_size: .; j_call: TRBJ2-7; d_call: .; cdr3_nt: TGTGCCAGCAGTCCCGGTCCGGGTACAACCTACGAGCAGTACTTC; cdr3_aa: CASSPGPGTTYEQYF
v_call: TRBV28; clone_size: once; j_call: TRBJ1-2; d_call: TRBD1; cdr3_nt: TGTGCCAGCAGTCTTACGACAGGGAACTATGGCTACACCTTC; cdr3_aa: CASSLTTGNYGYTF
v_call: TRBV18; clone_size: .; j_call: TRBJ1-2; d_call: .; cdr3_nt: TGTGCCAGCTCAGACTTCAGCAGGGGCCTGACCTATGGCTACACCTTC; cdr3_aa: CASSDFSRGLTYGYTF
v_call: TRBV28; clone_size: .; j_call: TRBJ1-4; d_call: .; cdr3_nt: TGTGCCAGCAGTCCTCCCTCCGGTAATGAAAAACTGTTTTTT; cdr3_aa: CASSPPSGNEKLFF
v_call: TRBV9; clone_size: .; j_call: TRBJ2-7; d_call: .; cdr3_nt: TGTGCCAGCAGCGTAGAAGGGGTAGGCGAGCAGTACTTC; cdr3_aa: CASSVEGVGEQYF
v_call: TRBV4-1; clone_size: .; j_call: TRBJ1-2; d_call: TRBD1; cdr3_nt: TGCGCCAGCAGCCAAGATGATTTGGGACAGGGTCTGTATGGCTACACCTTC; cdr3_aa: CASSQDDLGQGLYGYTF
v_call: TRBV6-1; clone_size: .; j_call: TRBJ2-7; d_call: .; cdr3_nt: TGTGCCAGCAGTGAAGTTACAGGGAAGATTTACGAGCAGTACTTC; cdr3_aa: CASSEVTGKIYEQYF
v_call: TRBV6-1; clone_size: .; j_call: TRBJ2-5; d_call: TRBD2; cdr3_nt: TGTGCCAGCAGTGAGACGGGAGGGTGGGTGACCCAGTACTTC; cdr3_aa: CASSETGGWVTQYF
v_call: TRBV10-1; clone_size: .; j_call: TRBJ2-2; d_call: TRBD1; cdr3_nt: TGCGCCAGCAGTGAGTTTCTCGGACAGGGAAACACCGGGGAGCTGTTTTTT; cdr3_aa: CASSEFLGQGNTGELFF
v_call: TRBV15; clone_size: .; j_call: TRBJ2-7; d_call: .; cdr3_nt: TGTGCCACCAGCCCTGATTCAAGCTACGAGCAGTACTTC; cdr3_aa: CATSPDSSYEQYF
v_call: TRBV2; clone_size: .; j_call: TRBJ1-1; d_call: .; cdr3_nt: TGTGCCAGAGGACAGCAGATGAACACTGAAGCTTTCTTT; cdr3_aa: CARGQQMNTEAFF
v_call: TRBV27; clone_size: .; j_call: TRBJ2-3; d_call: TRBD2; cdr3_nt: TGTGCCAGCAGACCTATAGCGGGGGGCGAAGATACGCAGTATTTT; cdr3_aa: CASRPIAGGEDTQYF
v_call: TRBV5-4; clone_size: .; j_call: TRBJ1-1; d_call: .; cdr3_nt: TGTGCCAGCAGCTCCGGAGCGGGTGAAGCTTTCTTT; cdr3_aa: CASSSGAGEAFF
v_call: TRBV7-9; clone_size: .; j_call: TRBJ1-2; d_call: TRBD1; cdr3_nt: TGTGCCAGCAGCTCGGGACAGGTTAACTATGGCTACACCTTC; cdr3_aa: CASSSGQVNYGYTF
v_call: TRBV4-3; clone_size: .; j_call: TRBJ1-5; d_call: .; cdr3_nt: TGCGCCAGCAGCCAAGCCTGGTTGAGCAATCAGCCCCAGCATTTT; cdr3_aa: CASSQAWLSNQPQHF
v_call: TRBV5-1; clone_size: .; j_call: TRBJ2-7; d_call: .; cdr3_nt: TGCGCCAGCAGCATGGGGGCCTCGGTAGCGGGCCCCTACGAGCAGTACTTC; cdr3_aa: CASSMGASVAGPYEQYF
v_call: TRBV5-8; clone_size: .; j_call: TRBJ2-1; d_call: .; cdr3_nt: TGTGCCAGCAGCTTAACAGGGTCCTACAATGAGCAGTTCTTC; cdr3_aa: CASSLTGSYNEQFF
v_call: TRBV27; clone_size: .; j_call: TRBJ2-5; d_call: .; cdr3_nt: TGTGCCAGCAGTTTTCCCAACAGTTACCAAGAGACCCAGTACTTC; cdr3_aa: CASSFPNSYQETQYF
v_call: TRBV21-1; clone_size: .; j_call: TRBJ2-2; d_call: .; cdr3_nt: TGTGAAGTCGGGGAGCTGTTTTTT; cdr3_aa: CEVGELFF
v_call: TRBV7-9; clone_size: .; j_call: TRBJ1-4; d_call: .; cdr3_nt: TGTGCCAGCAGCCGGCAAGGTGAAAAACTGTTTTTT; cdr3_aa: CASSRQGEKLFF
v_call: TRBV5-1; clone_size: .; j_call: TRBJ2-1; d_call: TRBD1; cdr3_nt: TGCGCCAGCAGCTTCCGGCAGGGGGCCAGCAATGAGCAGTTCTTC; cdr3_aa: CASSFRQGASNEQFF
v_call: TRBV4-2; clone_size: .; j_call: TRBJ2-7; d_call: TRBD2; cdr3_nt: TGTGCCAGCAGCCAAGAAGCGGGGTCGTACGAGCAGTACTTC; cdr3_aa: CASSQEAGSYEQYF
v_call: TRBV11-2; clone_size: .; j_call: TRBJ1-4; d_call: .; cdr3_nt: TGTGCCAGCAGCTTGGTCGGCAGTACTAATGAAAAACTGTTTTTT; cdr3_aa: CASSLVGSTNEKLFF
v_call: TRBV10-3; clone_size: once; j_call: TRBJ2-1; d_call: TRBD2; cdr3_nt: TGTGCCACTCGGACTAGCGCTGACAATGAGCAGTTCTTC; cdr3_aa: CATRTSADNEQFF
v_call: TRBV4-3; clone_size: .; j_call: TRBJ2-7; d_call: TRBD2; cdr3_nt: TGCGCCAGCAGCCAAGGACTAGCGGGAGTTTTCAACGAGCAGTACTTC; cdr3_aa: CASSQGLAGVFNEQYF
v_call: TRBV7-9; clone_size: .; j_call: TRBJ2-3; d_call: TRBD2; cdr3_nt: TGTGCCAGCAGAACCACTAGCGGGGGGGAAGATACGCAGTATTTT; cdr3_aa: CASRTTSGGEDTQYF
v_call: TRBV7-6; clone_size: .; j_call: TRBJ2-7; d_call: .; cdr3_nt: TGTGCCAGCAGCTCCTCCCAGGGACCCGACTCCTACGAGCAGTACTTC; cdr3_aa: CASSSSQGPDSYEQYF
v_call: TRBV4-2; clone_size: .; j_call: TRBJ1-2; d_call: .; cdr3_nt: TGTGCCAGCAGCCAAGATTTATCCAGTGGGGTCTATGGCTACACCTTC; cdr3_aa: CASSQDLSSGVYGYTF
v_call: TRBV4-2; clone_size: .; j_call: TRBJ1-5; d_call: .; cdr3_nt: TGTGCCAGCAGCCAAGATCACCTCAGGGTTAGCAATCAGCCCCAGCATTTT; cdr3_aa: CASSQDHLRVSNQPQHF
v_call: TRBV27; clone_size: .; j_call: TRBJ2-7; d_call: .; cdr3_nt: TGTGCCAGCAGTCCCTATGGGAACCCCTCCTACGAGCAGTACTTC; cdr3_aa: CASSPYGNPSYEQYF
v_call: TRBV7-9; clone_size: .; j_call: TRBJ2-3; d_call: TRBD2; cdr3_nt: TGTGCCAGCAGCCCCCTACTAGCGGAAATCACAGATACGCAGTATTTT; cdr3_aa: CASSPLLAEITDTQYF